The following is a TCR beta chain sequence with its context. The sample is drawn from a study of T cell responses to AZD1222 COVID-19 vaccine. Germline V gene lookup returns CDR1 LNHDA and CDR2 SQIVND (reference sequence). Deletions cut 6 bases from V and 0 bases from J, with 21 bases between. This CDR3 spans 18 amino acids. Libraries were prepared by immunoSEQ multiplex PCR; TCRdb keeps only in-frame clonotypes and omits some of them. Of tens of thousands of clones listed, 65% to 85% are singletons. This sequence was found in an adult who received the AZD1222 COVID-19 vaccine. This chain uses TRBV19 with TRBJ1-5; no clear D gene. The sample was peripheral blood, taken 28 days after the second AZD1222 dose. The CDR3 sequence: CASSPPVGQTLSNQPQHF. CDR3 coding DNA: TGTGCCAGTAGCCCTCCGGTCGGGCAGACTCTTAGCAATCAGCCCCAGCATTTT.